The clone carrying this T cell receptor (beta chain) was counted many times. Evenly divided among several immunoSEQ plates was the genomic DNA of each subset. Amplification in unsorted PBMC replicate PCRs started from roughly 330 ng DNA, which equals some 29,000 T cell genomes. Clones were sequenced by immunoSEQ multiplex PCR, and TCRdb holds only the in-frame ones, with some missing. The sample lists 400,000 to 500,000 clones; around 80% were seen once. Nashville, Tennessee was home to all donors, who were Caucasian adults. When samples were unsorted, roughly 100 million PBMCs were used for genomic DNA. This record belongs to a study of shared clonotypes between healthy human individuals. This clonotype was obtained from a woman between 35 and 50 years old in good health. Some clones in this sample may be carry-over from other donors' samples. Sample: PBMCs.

In DNA, the CDR3 is TGCGCCAGCAGCCCCAATTTGGGGCACAGGCCCTTAGGCACAGATACGCAGTATTTT. It specifies CASSPNLGHRPLGTDTQYF. This chain links TRBV4-1 with TRBJ2-3; D is perhaps TRBD1 (5 bases). This CDR3 region has 19 residues. The V end lost 4 bases, the J end lost 1 base, and 24 bases lay between the germline ends. Germline CDR1 reads MGHRA; CDR2 reads YSYEKL.